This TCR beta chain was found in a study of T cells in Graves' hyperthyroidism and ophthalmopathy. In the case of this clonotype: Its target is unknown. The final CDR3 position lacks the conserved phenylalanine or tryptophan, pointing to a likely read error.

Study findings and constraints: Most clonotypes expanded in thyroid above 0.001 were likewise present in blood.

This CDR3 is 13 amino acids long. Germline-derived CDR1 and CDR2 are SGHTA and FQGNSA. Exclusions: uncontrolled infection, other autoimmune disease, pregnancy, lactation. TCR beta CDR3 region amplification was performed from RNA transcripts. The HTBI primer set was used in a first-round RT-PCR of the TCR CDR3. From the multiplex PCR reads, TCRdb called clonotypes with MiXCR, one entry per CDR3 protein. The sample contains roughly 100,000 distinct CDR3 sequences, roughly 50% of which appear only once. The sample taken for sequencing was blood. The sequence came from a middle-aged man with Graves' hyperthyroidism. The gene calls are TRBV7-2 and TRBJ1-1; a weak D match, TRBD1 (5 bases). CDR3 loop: CASSFRVNTKAFL. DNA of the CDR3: TGTGCCAGCAGCTTCAGGGTGAACACTAAAGCTTTCTTG.